This TCR beta chain was obtained from a study of blood T cells in healthy people across ages. Study findings and constraints: The study lacked donor CMV status, which possibly confounded expanded clonotype changes.

Alongside a J-beta primer mix, a sample-barcoded 5' primer served in a second PCR lasting about 7 to 12 cycles. Individual samples furnished no less than 2.5 million CDR3-containing paired-end reads apiece. TCRdb reanalysed the 5' RACE reads using MiXCR and keeps one entry per CDR3 protein. The sample yields some 1.8 million distinct CDR3 sequences, 35% to 50% seen once. This clonotype was counted between two and nine times. The target antigen is unknown. At one end, the junction sequence differs from germline, possibly due to a read error. CDR1 and CDR2 from the germline V gene are SGHVS and FQNEAQ. The CDR3 totals 15 residues. Individuals who donated were healthy Caucasians from Russia aged 6 to 90.

The sequencing sample was made of blood. This sequence originates from a human donor in good health. V gene TRBV7-8 combines with J gene TRBJ2-3; D gene unclear. This CDR3 reads CTSSFWVLVGDTQYF. CDR3 DNA sequence: TGTACCAGCAGCTTTTGGGTGTTGGTTGGAGATACGCAGTATTTT.